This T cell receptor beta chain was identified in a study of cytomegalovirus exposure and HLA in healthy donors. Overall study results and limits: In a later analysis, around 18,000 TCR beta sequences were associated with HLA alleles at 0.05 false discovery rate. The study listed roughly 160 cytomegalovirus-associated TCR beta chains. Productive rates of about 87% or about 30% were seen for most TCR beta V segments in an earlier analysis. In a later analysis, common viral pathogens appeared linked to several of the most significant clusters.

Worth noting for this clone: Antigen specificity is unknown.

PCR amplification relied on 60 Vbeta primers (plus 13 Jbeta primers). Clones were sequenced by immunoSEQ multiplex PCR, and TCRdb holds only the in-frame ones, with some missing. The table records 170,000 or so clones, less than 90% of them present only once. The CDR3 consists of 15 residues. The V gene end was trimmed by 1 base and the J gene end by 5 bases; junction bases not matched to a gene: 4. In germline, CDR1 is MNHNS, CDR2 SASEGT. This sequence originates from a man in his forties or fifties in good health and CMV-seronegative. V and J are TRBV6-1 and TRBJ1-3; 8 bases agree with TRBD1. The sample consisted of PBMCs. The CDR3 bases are TGTGCCAGCAGTGAAGTGGCAGGGGGCAGAAACACCATATATTTT. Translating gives CASSEVAGGRNTIYF.